The source of this TCR beta chain is a study of CD8+CD57+ T cells in acquired aplastic anemia. Study information: Sorted CD4+ and CD8+ cells gave a mean 3.2 ug DNA, range 0.2 to 27.4 ug.

Profiles of TCR beta VDJ and CDR3 were generated from a genomic DNA template. Via MiXCR, TCRdb re-called the reads, giving one row per CDR3 protein. Of a few hundred thousand distinct CDR3 sequences listed, about a third are singletons. Germline lookup yields CDR1 ENHRY and CDR2 SYGVKD. Trimming cost V 10 bases and J 2 bases, with 24 bases left between them. The CDR3 is 17 residues long. The patients chosen for sequencing had shown expansion of CD8+CD57+ cells (detected by flow cytometry). Among the patients, all had severe acquired aplastic anemia. This clonotype was obtained from a human donor with aplastic anemia. The sequenced sample was sorted CD4+, CD8+, or CD8+CD57+ T cells (not recorded which) from PBMCs. This chain uses TRBV10-3 with TRBJ2-1; maybe TRBD2 (5 bases). CDR3 sequence (DNA): TGTGCCAGCTTCCTCCGGTGGGAGTCGGCTACCTACAATGAGCAGTTCTTC. Its translation is CASFLRWESATYNEQFF.